These T cell receptor beta chains were read from a single sample in a study of low-dose radiotherapy and immunotherapy resistance in tumors. TCRdb itself ran the reads through MiXCR, one entry per CDR3 protein. The sample lists around 100,000 distinct CDR3 sequences; roughly 20% were seen once. Here the sequenced sample was PBMCs, taken after low-dose radiotherapy plus immunotherapy. Receptors originate from a male donor with prostate cancer. CDR3s include the opening cysteine and the closing phenylalanine or tryptophan. D genes are given only for firm matches. Expanded clones get a size class; other rows say once, few or many, or leave the size out.

D gene: TRBD2
V gene: TRBV5-1
clone size: -
J gene: TRBJ2-3
CDR3 protein: CASSPGTSGATDTQYF
CDR3 DNA: TGCGCCAGCAGCCCCGGGACTAGCGGGGCGACAGATACGCAGTATTTT

D gene: -
V gene: TRBV19
clone size: many
J gene: TRBJ2-2
CDR3 protein: CASSIQGPGELFF
CDR3 DNA: TGTGCCAGTAGTATACAGGGGCCCGGGGAGCTGTTTTTT

D gene: -
V gene: TRBV10-3
clone size: many
J gene: TRBJ2-3
CDR3 protein: CATGTTRTDTQYF
CDR3 DNA: TGTGCCACTGGGACCACCCGCACAGATACGCAGTATTTT

D gene: TRBD2
V gene: TRBV7-3
clone size: many
J gene: TRBJ2-3
CDR3 protein: CASSRLAGGADTQYF
CDR3 DNA: TGTGCCAGCAGTCGACTAGCGGGGGGAGCAGATACGCAGTATTTT

D gene: TRBD1
V gene: TRBV18
clone size: many
J gene: TRBJ2-7
CDR3 protein: CASSPGTDSYEQYF
CDR3 DNA: TGTGCCAGCTCACCCGGGACAGACTCCTACGAGCAGTACTTC

D gene: TRBD2
V gene: TRBV5-1
clone size: -
J gene: TRBJ2-7
CDR3 protein: CASSASLAGHYEQYF
CDR3 DNA: TGCGCCAGCAGCGCCTCACTAGCGGGGCACTACGAGCAGTACTTC

D gene: TRBD1
V gene: TRBV18
clone size: many
J gene: TRBJ2-5
CDR3 protein: CASSQGQVYQETQYF
CDR3 DNA: TGTGCCAGCTCACAGGGACAGGTATACCAAGAGACCCAGTACTTC

D gene: -
V gene: TRBV18
clone size: many
J gene: TRBJ2-7
CDR3 protein: CASSPPLGFDYEQYF
CDR3 DNA: TGTGCCAGCTCACCACCTCTAGGTTTTGACTACGAGCAGTACTTC

D gene: TRBD2
V gene: TRBV6-2/TRBV6-3
clone size: -
J gene: TRBJ2-4
CDR3 protein: CASSPHSGGAKNIQYF
CDR3 DNA: TGTGCCAGCAGCCCTCACAGCGGGGGAGCCAAAAACATTCAGTACTTC

D gene: -
V gene: TRBV2
clone size: many
J gene: TRBJ2-7
CDR3 protein: CASTASYEQYF
CDR3 DNA: TGTGCCAGCACGGCCTCCTACGAGCAGTACTTC

D gene: -
V gene: TRBV3-1
clone size: many
J gene: TRBJ1-1
CDR3 protein: CAVGQHMNTEAFF
CDR3 DNA: TGTGCCGTTGGACAGCACATGAACACTGAAGCTTTCTTT

D gene: TRBD2
V gene: TRBV6-2/TRBV6-3
clone size: many
J gene: TRBJ2-3
CDR3 protein: CASSGTTSGGADTQYF
CDR3 DNA: TGTGCCAGCAGTGGGACGACTAGCGGGGGGGCGGATACGCAGTATTTT

D gene: -
V gene: TRBV12-3/TRBV12-4
clone size: many
J gene: TRBJ1-2
CDR3 protein: CASRNRDPIYGYTF
CDR3 DNA: TGTGCCAGCAGGAACAGGGACCCAATCTATGGCTACACCTTC

D gene: TRBD2
V gene: TRBV4-1
clone size: many
J gene: TRBJ2-5
CDR3 protein: CASSHRLAQETQYF
CDR3 DNA: TGCGCCAGCAGCCACCGACTAGCGCAAGAGACCCAGTACTTC

D gene: -
V gene: TRBV12-3/TRBV12-4
clone size: many
J gene: TRBJ2-3
CDR3 protein: CASSFGTASTDTQYF
CDR3 DNA: TGTGCCAGCAGTTTCGGGACTGCTAGCACAGATACGCAGTATTTT

D gene: TRBD1
V gene: TRBV4-1
clone size: few
J gene: TRBJ2-7
CDR3 protein: CASSAGTGGSYEQYF
CDR3 DNA: TGCGCCAGCAGCGCCGGGACAGGGGGCTCCTACGAGCAGTACTTC

D gene: TRBD1
V gene: TRBV29-1
clone size: -
J gene: TRBJ2-7
CDR3 protein: CSVGQGAGEQYF
CDR3 DNA: TGCAGCGTTGGTCAGGGGGCTGGCGAGCAGTACTTC

D gene: -
V gene: TRBV7-9
clone size: many
J gene: TRBJ2-1
CDR3 protein: CASSYRGAQRRFYNEQFF
CDR3 DNA: TGTGCCAGCAGCTATCGGGGGGCCCAGCGGCGGTTCTACAATGAGCAGTTCTTC

D gene: TRBD2
V gene: TRBV20-1
clone size: -
J gene: TRBJ2-1
CDR3 protein: CSARALAGPTYNEQFF
CDR3 DNA: TGCAGTGCTAGAGCCCTAGCGGGGCCTACCTACAATGAGCAGTTCTTC

D gene: -
V gene: TRBV7-2
clone size: few
J gene: TRBJ2-1
CDR3 protein: CASSFSRTNNEQFF
CDR3 DNA: TGTGCCAGCAGCTTTAGCAGAACCAACAATGAGCAGTTCTTC

D gene: -
V gene: TRBV6-1
clone size: many
J gene: TRBJ2-1
CDR3 protein: CASSVQPTLANEQFF
CDR3 DNA: TGTGCCAGCAGTGTCCAACCGACCCTTGCCAATGAGCAGTTCTTC

D gene: -
V gene: TRBV27
clone size: many
J gene: TRBJ2-5
CDR3 protein: CASSVDRAETQYF
CDR3 DNA: TGTGCCAGCAGTGTGGACCGCGCAGAGACCCAGTACTTC

D gene: TRBD2
V gene: TRBV5-4
clone size: few
J gene: TRBJ2-3
CDR3 protein: CASSTPTSGTDTQYF
CDR3 DNA: TGTGCCAGCAGCACTCCTACTAGCGGCACAGATACGCAGTATTTT

D gene: -
V gene: TRBV19
clone size: many
J gene: TRBJ2-3
CDR3 protein: CASSSQGDTQYF
CDR3 DNA: TGTGCCAGCAGTTCACAGGGAGATACGCAGTATTTT

D gene: TRBD1
V gene: TRBV28
clone size: many
J gene: TRBJ1-1
CDR3 protein: CASRSQGAAGGGVAFF
CDR3 DNA: TGTGCCAGCAGATCGCAGGGGGCAGCGGGGGGCGGTGTGGCTTTCTTT

D gene: -
V gene: TRBV11-3
clone size: many
J gene: TRBJ2-1
CDR3 protein: CASSSRTRSSYNEQFF
CDR3 DNA: TGTGCCAGCAGCTCCCGGACTCGCAGCTCCTACAATGAGCAGTTCTTC

D gene: TRBD2
V gene: TRBV20-1
clone size: few
J gene: TRBJ2-3
CDR3 protein: CSATGGPSGGSTDTQYF
CDR3 DNA: TGCAGTGCTACGGGGGGGCCTTCTGGTGGATCGACAGATACGCAGTATTTT

D gene: -
V gene: TRBV30
clone size: many
J gene: TRBJ1-5
CDR3 protein: CAWSGGLNQPQHF
CDR3 DNA: TGTGCCTGGAGTGGGGGCCTCAATCAGCCCCAGCATTTT

D gene: TRBD1
V gene: TRBV9
clone size: many
J gene: TRBJ1-5
CDR3 protein: CASSAGRGRQPQHF
CDR3 DNA: TGTGCCAGCAGCGCTGGGAGGGGGCGACAGCCCCAGCATTTT

D gene: -
V gene: TRBV9
clone size: many
J gene: TRBJ2-5
CDR3 protein: CASSPLQGYQETQYF
CDR3 DNA: TGTGCCAGCAGCCCCCTACAGGGCTATCAAGAGACCCAGTACTTC

D gene: TRBD1
V gene: TRBV29-1
clone size: few
J gene: TRBJ2-5
CDR3 protein: CSGTGAESGTQYF
CDR3 DNA: TGCAGCGGGACAGGGGCGGAAAGCGGGACCCAGTACTTC

D gene: -
V gene: TRBV10-3
clone size: many
J gene: TRBJ1-5
CDR3 protein: CAISESGEPQHF
CDR3 DNA: TGTGCCATCAGTGAGTCGGGGGAGCCCCAGCATTTT

D gene: -
V gene: TRBV19
clone size: few
J gene: TRBJ1-2
CDR3 protein: CASSPNSAGAVFYGYTF
CDR3 DNA: TGTGCCAGTAGTCCAAACTCTGCAGGGGCAGTTTTCTATGGCTACACCTTC

D gene: TRBD2
V gene: TRBV4-1
clone size: -
J gene: TRBJ2-7
CDR3 protein: CASSQVIAGSYEQYF
CDR3 DNA: TGCGCCAGCAGCCAAGTGATAGCGGGCTCCTACGAGCAGTACTTC

D gene: TRBD2
V gene: TRBV20-1
clone size: many
J gene: TRBJ2-3
CDR3 protein: CSARTSGEYTDTQYF
CDR3 DNA: TGCAGTGCCAGGACTAGCGGGGAATACACAGATACGCAGTATTTT

D gene: -
V gene: TRBV5-6
clone size: many
J gene: TRBJ2-7
CDR3 protein: CASSFRGESYEQYF
CDR3 DNA: TGTGCCAGCAGCTTTCGGGGTGAGAGTTACGAGCAGTACTTC

D gene: -
V gene: TRBV19
clone size: many
J gene: TRBJ1-5
CDR3 protein: CASSPPRRGSNQPQHF
CDR3 DNA: TGTGCCAGTAGCCCACCCCGTCGGGGTAGCAATCAGCCCCAGCATTTT

D gene: -
V gene: TRBV13
clone size: many
J gene: TRBJ2-6
CDR3 protein: CASTAGVSGANVLTF
CDR3 DNA: TGTGCCAGCACCGCCGGGGTCTCTGGGGCCAACGTCCTGACTTTC

D gene: TRBD1
V gene: TRBV30
clone size: -
J gene: TRBJ2-7
CDR3 protein: CAWSRDRGRRGQYF
CDR3 DNA: TGTGCCTGGAGCCGGGACAGGGGCCGCCGAGGGCAGTACTTC

D gene: TRBD2
V gene: TRBV20-1
clone size: many
J gene: TRBJ2-7
CDR3 protein: CSAYNPRGGNYEQYF
CDR3 DNA: TGCAGTGCTTATAACCCCCGGGGGGGGAACTACGAGCAGTACTTC

D gene: -
V gene: TRBV11-2
clone size: many
J gene: TRBJ1-6
CDR3 protein: CASSLTESSYNSPLHF
CDR3 DNA: TGTGCCAGCAGCTTGACAGAGAGCTCCTATAATTCACCCCTCCACTTT

D gene: -
V gene: TRBV19
clone size: many
J gene: TRBJ1-5
CDR3 protein: CASSMGRTQPQHF
CDR3 DNA: TGTGCCAGTAGTATGGGCAGGACTCAGCCCCAGCATTTT

D gene: -
V gene: TRBV28
clone size: -
J gene: TRBJ2-5
CDR3 protein: CASLRGRETQYF
CDR3 DNA: TGTGCCAGTTTGAGGGGGAGAGAGACCCAGTACTTC

D gene: TRBD1
V gene: TRBV7-2
clone size: -
J gene: TRBJ1-5
CDR3 protein: CASSIQGARQPQHF
CDR3 DNA: TGTGCCAGCAGCATACAGGGGGCAAGGCAGCCCCAGCATTTT

D gene: -
V gene: TRBV3-1
clone size: many
J gene: TRBJ2-7
CDR3 protein: CASAAVAESYEQYF
CDR3 DNA: TGTGCCAGCGCCGCGGTAGCGGAGAGCTACGAGCAGTACTTC

D gene: -
V gene: TRBV5-1
clone size: many
J gene: TRBJ2-2
CDR3 protein: CATSTSPNTGELFF
CDR3 DNA: TGCGCCACCTCAACTAGCCCCAACACCGGGGAGCTGTTTTTT

D gene: TRBD1
V gene: TRBV5-6
clone size: many
J gene: TRBJ2-7
CDR3 protein: CASSPLYRGYEQYF
CDR3 DNA: TGTGCCAGCAGCCCCCTATACAGGGGCTACGAGCAGTACTTC